This T cell receptor (beta chain) was obtained from a study of shared clonotypes between healthy human individuals. As for the study in general: Donors were two women and three men aged 18 to 49. Points from the study as a whole: Generally, naive subsets came out with larger estimated richness than memory subsets. Naive CD4 clonotypes were shared across a handful of donors at about 5.2%.

The CDR3 runs 15 residues. Losses at the gene ends were 5 bases for V and 7 bases for J; bases not matched to a gene: 8. The germline V gene encodes CDR1 MDHEN and CDR2 SYDVKM. The table came from immunoSEQ multiplex PCR; TCRdb's copy has only in-frame clones and leaves some out. Here the sample spans fewer than 1.6 million clones, 98% to 99% being singletons. About this clone itself: What it binds is unknown.

The chain joins TRBV28 to TRBJ1-4, with 9 positions matching TRBD1. Sequenced input: naive CD4+ T cells sorted from blood. Subset meaning: CD45RA+ positively selected. The clonotype was recovered from a man aged 30-40 years in good health. The CDR3 region is CASSPPGTGREKLFF. CDR3 nucleotide sequence: TGTGCCAGCAGTCCTCCAGGGACAGGGCGTGAAAAACTGTTTTTT.